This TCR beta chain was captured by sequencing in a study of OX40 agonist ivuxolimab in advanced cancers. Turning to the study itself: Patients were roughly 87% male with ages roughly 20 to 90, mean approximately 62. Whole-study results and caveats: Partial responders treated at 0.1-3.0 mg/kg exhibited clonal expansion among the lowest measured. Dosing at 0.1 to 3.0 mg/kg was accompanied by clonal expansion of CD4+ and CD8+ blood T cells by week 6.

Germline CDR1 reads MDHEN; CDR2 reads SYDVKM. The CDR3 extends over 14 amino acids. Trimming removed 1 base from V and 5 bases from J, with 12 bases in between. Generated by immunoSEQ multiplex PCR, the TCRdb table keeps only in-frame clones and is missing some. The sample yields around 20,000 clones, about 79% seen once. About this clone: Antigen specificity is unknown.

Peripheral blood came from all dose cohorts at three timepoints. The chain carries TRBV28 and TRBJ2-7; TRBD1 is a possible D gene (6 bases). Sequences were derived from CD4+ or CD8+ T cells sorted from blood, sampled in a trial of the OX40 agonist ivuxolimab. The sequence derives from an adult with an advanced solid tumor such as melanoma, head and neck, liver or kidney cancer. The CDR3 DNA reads TGTGCCAGCAGTTTATCCAGGGGTGGGGACGAGCAGTACTTC. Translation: CASSLSRGGDEQYF.